This TCR beta chain was profiled in a study of T cell repertoires in cytomegalovirus infection. CDR3 length: 14 amino acids. Germline V CDR1 and CDR2: SEHNR, FQNEAQ (reference sequence). Trimming removed 2 bases from V and 6 bases from J; junction bases left unmatched: 4. As regards this clonotype: Its antigen is as yet unknown.

TCRdb re-called the reads with MiXCR, one entry per CDR3 protein. The sample includes 550,000 to 850,000 distinct CDR3 sequences, around 35% of them seen just once. The chain couples TRBV7-9 to TRBJ1-3; 7 bases map to TRBD1. The receptor comes from a human donor in good health (CMV status not recorded). Some clones in this sample may be carry-over from other donors' samples. The sequencing here drew on cultured PBMCs, taken from culture after CMV antigen stimulation. The CDR3, as DNA: TGTGCCAGCAGCTTATCACAGGGGTTAAACACCATATATTTT. This encodes CASSLSQGLNTIYF.